Detailed here is one T cell receptor beta chain. These data come from a study of PD-L1 blockade in urothelial cancer. Turning to the study itself: Every 3 weeks, patients received intravenous atezolizumab 1,200 mg, beginning 2014. At 3 weeks (second dose) and 6 weeks after starting treatment, blood was analyzed.

Pretreatment sampling and on-treatment sampling together yielded between 1 and 8 samples for each patient. Measured with immunoSEQ multiplex PCR; TCRdb has only the in-frame clones, and not every one. The sample consists of roughly 50,000 clones, 70% to 90% of them appearing once. The germline V gene encodes CDR1 MNHEY and CDR2 SVGAGI. The CDR3 totals 15 residues. Trimming cost V 6 bases and J 5 bases; bases outside gene matches: 10. The sample in question was PBMCs, obtained around atezolizumab (anti-PD-L1) treatment. The chain combines TRBV6-5 with TRBJ2-1, with 7 bases fitting TRBD1. This receptor was obtained from a man aged 55 to 70 with urothelial cancer. CDR3 sequence: CASRRDRARDNEQFF. The CDR3 region has the DNA TGTGCCAGCAGACGAGACAGGGCGAGAGACAATGAGCAGTTCTTC.